The 30 T cell receptor beta chains reported below all come from one sample, sequenced in a study of blood T cells in healthy people across ages. Primers used in a second PCR of roughly 7 to 12 cycles were a sample-barcoded 5' primer and a J-beta primer mix. Using its own MiXCR run on the 5' RACE reads, TCRdb lists one record per CDR3 protein. The sample records 790,000 or so distinct CDR3 sequences, around 45% being singletons. The specimen sequenced was blood. The receptors were sampled from a man older than 75 in good health.

In its sample, this clonotype was seen once. Its ends do not fully match the called genes, so a read error is possible. The chain recombines TRBV28 with TRBJ2-7; 13 nucleotides match TRBD2. Germline CDR1 is MDHEN and CDR2 is SYDVKM. This CDR3 comprises 16 residues. The CDR3 protein is CVSSPWTSGSQDEQYF. The CDR3 nucleotides read TGTGTCAGCAGTCCGTGGACTAGCGGGAGTCAAGATGAGCAGTACTTC.

Only a few counts were recorded for this clonotype. V and J are TRBV30 and TRBJ2-1, with TRBD1 matching over 8 bases. Germline V gene data show CDR1 as GTSNPN and CDR2 as SVGIG (reference sequence). The length of the CDR3 is 15 residues. After removal of 2 bases from V and 0 bases from J, the junction contained 3 bases not matched to a gene. CDR3 region: CAWSTTGGSYNEQFF. CDR3 nucleotides: TGTGCCTGGAGTACTACAGGGGGCTCCTACAATGAGCAGTTCTTC.

The chain employs TRBV7-2 and TRBJ2-1, with 14 positions matching TRBD2. CDR3 length: 17 amino acids. CDR1 SGHTA and CDR2 FQGNSA come from the germline V gene. V lost 4 bases to trimming and J lost 15 bases; unmatched junction nucleotides: 17. The CDR3 sequence: CASSSQLGLAGGTLGFF. For the CDR3, the DNA is TGTGCCAGCAGCTCACAATTAGGACTAGCGGGAGGTACGCTCGGGTTCTTC.

Only a few counts were recorded for this clonotype. V usage is TRBV4-2 and J usage is TRBJ2-1; D gene unclear. V dropped 0 bases and J dropped 4 bases, with 19 bases sitting between them. This CDR3 is 18 amino acids long. Germline V CDR1 and CDR2: LGHNA, YNFKEQ. In DNA form, the CDR3 reads TGTGCCAGCAGCCAAGATAAGGCAGGTCAAATTGAGTACAATGAGCAGTTCTTC. Its protein is CASSQDKAGQIEYNEQFF.

This clonotype was counted ten times or more. This sequence joins TRBV15 and TRBJ2-6; D gene ambiguous. The CDR3 is made up of 18 amino acids. V was clipped by 0 bases and J by 2 bases, with 14 bases between them. The germline CDR1 and CDR2 sequences are LNHNV and YYDKDF (reference sequence). The DNA for the CDR3 is TGTGCCACCAGCAGAGATCCCTTAGGCGTTACTGGGGCCAACGTCCTGACTTTC. Translated, it gives CATSRDPLGVTGANVLTF.

V gene TRBV18 combines with J gene TRBJ1-1; 8 bases are a match to TRBD1. Germline loops: CDR1 KGHSH, CDR2 LQKENI. The CDR3 is 19 residues long. V lost 4 bases and J lost 0; bases outside the gene matches: 16. CDR3 sequence: CASSRESDRGPRMNTEAFF. The CDR3 coding sequence is TGTGCCAGCTCACGCGAATCCGACAGGGGCCCACGCATGAACACTGAAGCTTTCTTT.

This clonotype appeared many times. The chain's CDR3 is CSAELDRGRETQYF. In DNA, the CDR3 is TGCAGTGCTGAGCTGGACAGGGGGCGTGAGACCCAGTACTTC. The chain links TRBV20-1 to TRBJ2-5; TRBD1 agrees at 11 bases. The CDR3 spans 14 residues. After removal of 5 bases from V and 5 bases from J, the junction contained 7 bases not matched to a gene. Germline V gene sequence: CDR1 DFQATT, CDR2 SNEGSKA (reference sequence).

This clonotype was seen only a few times. This rearrangement joins TRBV7-2 to TRBJ2-1; 8 bases are shared with TRBD2. CDR1 is SGHTA and CDR2 is FQGNSA in the germline V gene. With V trimmed by 4 bases and J by 4 bases, 6 bases remained unmatched. The CDR3 covers 15 residues. As DNA, the CDR3 is TGTGCCAGCAGCTCCCGGTCTAGCGGGTACAATGAGCAGTTCTTC. Translation: CASSSRSSGYNEQFF. Using reference TRBV7-2 and TRBJ2-1 for the parts outside the CDR3, the full variable domain is GAGVSQSPSNKVTEKGKDVELRCDPISGHTALYWYRQSLGQGLEFLIYFQGNSAPDKSGLPSDRFSAERTGGSVSTLTIQRTQQEDSAVYLCASSSRSSGYNEQFFGPGTRLTVL.

J is TRBJ1-2 and V is TRBV12-3 or TRBV12-4; no clear D. Trimming pared 3 bases from V and 5 bases from J, leaving 10 bases between. CDR3 length: 13 residues. Here the CDR3 DNA reads TGTGCCAGCAGTTTCGAAGAGGTTTATGGCTACACCTTC. Translated: CASSFEEVYGYTF.

As regards this clonotype: An end of the junction differs from the germline gene, which may be a read error. The CDR3 reads CASRRTGGSSNEQFF. DNA for the CDR3: TGCGCCAGCAGGCGGACAGGGGGGTCATCGAATGAGCAGTTCTTC. The chain has TRBV6-5 and TRBJ2-1; 10 bases fit TRBD1. There are 15 residues in the CDR3. Germline CDR1 MNHEY, CDR2 SVGAGI.

This clonotype came up many times. The genes are TRBV11-3 and TRBJ2-1; D is undetermined. This CDR3 spans 11 amino acids. The germline V gene has CDR1 SGHNT and CDR2 YENEEA. V was pared by 3 bases and J by 8 bases, with 5 bases between. CDR3 coding DNA: TGTGCCAGCAGCTTTGGGGATGAGCAGTTCTTC. Protein sequence: CASSFGDEQFF.

This rearrangement joins TRBV7-2 to TRBJ2-1; weak D call: TRBD1 (5 bases). The V and J ends lost 4 bases and 7 bases respectively, with 20 bases between them. Germline loops: CDR1 SGHTA, CDR2 FQGNSA. The CDR3 extends over 16 amino acids. CDR3 sequence: CASSYFRAISLNEQFF. CDR3 sequence (DNA): TGTGCCAGCAGCTATTTCAGGGCAATAAGCTTGAATGAGCAGTTCTTC.

V usage is TRBV9 and J usage is TRBJ2-4; 9 nucleotides agree with TRBD2. CDR1 and CDR2 (germline): SGDLS, YYNGEE. There are 15 residues in the CDR3. With 1 base clipped from V and 13 bases from J, the junction kept 12 bases outside the gene matches. CDR3: CASSVTAGGLKEQYF. CDR3 DNA sequence: TGTGCCAGCAGCGTAACAGCGGGAGGCTTGAAGGAGCAGTACTTC.

This clonotype was observed a few times. J is TRBJ2-1 and V is TRBV28, with D perhaps TRBD2 (6 bases). V gave up 5 bases and J gave up 8 bases, with 13 bases separating them. The germline V gene has CDR1 MDHEN and CDR2 SYDVKM. The CDR3 sequence is 13 residues long. The chain's CDR3 is CASSAGLGDEQFF. CDR3 sequence (DNA): TGTGCCAGCAGTGCGGGGTTAGGTGATGAGCAGTTCTTC.

This clonotype has only a few counts. V is TRBV25-1 and J is TRBJ1-2; possibly TRBD1 for D (5 bases). V lost 1 base to trimming and J lost 2 bases, with 8 bases between them. The CDR3 contains 14 residues. Germline CDR1 reads MGHDK; CDR2 reads SYGVNS. Written as DNA, the CDR3 is TGTGCCAGCAGTGAATTTAGACAGAACTATGGCTACACCTTC. Protein: CASSEFRQNYGYTF.

This clonotype has just a few counts. The chain recombines TRBV5-1 with TRBJ2-7; tentatively, D is TRBD2 (6 bases). This CDR3 is 14 amino acids long. Between the trimmed V and J ends, which lost 6 bases and 2 bases, there was a span of 15 bases. The germline V gene has CDR1 SGHRS and CDR2 YFSETQ. CDR3 in DNA: TGCGCCAGCAATCCGGGACTGGCCCCCTACGAGCAGTACTTC. Its protein is CASNPGLAPYEQYF.

The J gene is TRBJ2-5, the V gene TRBV5-1; 10 nucleotides agree with TRBD2. Germline trimming cut 1 base from V and 11 bases from J; bases unmatched to any gene: 8. The CDR3 is 14 amino acids. Germline CDR1 SGHRS, CDR2 YFSETQ. CDR3 nucleotides: TGCGCCAGCAGCTTGACTAGCGGGGACTACGGGCAGTACTTC. It specifies CASSLTSGDYGQYF. Together with reference TRBV5-1 and TRBJ2-5, the CDR3 gives the full variable domain: KAGVTQTPRYLIKTRGQQVTLSCSPISGHRSVSWYQQTPGQGLQFLFEYFSETQRNKGNFPGRFSGRQFSNSRSEMNVSTLELGDSALYLCASSLTSGDYGQYFGPGTRLLVL.

V usage is TRBV20-1 and J usage is TRBJ2-1; 14 positions match TRBD2. The CDR3 consists of 16 residues. Germline V gene data show CDR1 as DFQATT and CDR2 as SNEGSKA (reference sequence). The J segment lost 6 bases and the V segment lost 6 bases, leaving 10 bases of the junction unmatched. The CDR3 reads CSATTGLAGDGNEQFF. CDR3 bases: TGCAGTGCAACGACGGGACTAGCGGGAGACGGCAATGAGCAGTTCTTC.

The chain uses TRBV12-3 or TRBV12-4 and TRBJ2-3; D is unresolved. The CDR3 is 14 residues long. V lost 6 bases and J 6 bases, leaving 16 bases between the germline ends. CDR3 nucleotide sequence: TGTGCCAGCAGGCCAGGTTGGGATGGGGATACGCAGTATTTT. Translation gives CASRPGWDGDTQYF.

This chain links TRBV2 with TRBJ1-2; 9 positions agree with TRBD1. CDR1 and CDR2 (germline): SNHLY, FYNNEI. The CDR3 loop spans 15 amino acids. V trimming: 10 bases; J trimming: 4 bases; junction bases outside the gene matches: 13. The CDR3 spells CANLSPTGGGYGYTF. The DNA for the CDR3 is TGTGCCAACCTCTCCCCCACAGGGGGCGGCTATGGCTACACCTTC.

The chain links TRBV20-1 to TRBJ1-5; tentative D call: TRBD1 (6 bases). The CDR3 is made up of 11 amino acids. Per the germline V gene, CDR1 is DFQATT and CDR2 is SNEGSKA (reference sequence). The germline V and J ends were trimmed by 5 bases and 7 bases, with 9 bases remaining between them. CDR3 loop: CSAGGGQPQHF. DNA of the CDR3: TGCAGTGCTGGCGGGGGCCAGCCCCAGCATTTT.

This clonotype was counted ten times or more. The chain joins TRBV29-1 to TRBJ2-7; maybe TRBD2 (7 bases). The CDR3 sequence is 14 residues long. V lost 1 base to trimming and J lost 4 bases, with 14 bases between them. CDR1 SQVTM and CDR2 ANQGSEA come from the germline V gene. CDR3 sequence: CSVEVGGGVYEQYF. DNA of the CDR3: TGCAGCGTTGAAGTTGGGGGGGGCGTATACGAGCAGTACTTC.

V usage is TRBV4-3 and J usage is TRBJ2-1, with 8 bases that match TRBD1. Germline lookup yields CDR1 LGHNA and CDR2 YSLEER. V gave up 1 base and J gave up 8 bases; unmatched junction bases: 7. The CDR3 has 15 residues. DNA of the CDR3: TGCGCCAGCAGCCAAGGCAGGGGGCTTGAATATGAGCAGTTCTTC. Residues: CASSQGRGLEYEQFF.

This clonotype was seen more than once but under ten times. The chain joins TRBV20-1 to TRBJ1-4; weak D call: TRBD1 (6 bases). V lost 6 bases and J lost 4, with 15 bases in between. The CDR3 length is 14 residues. CDR1 is DFQATT and CDR2 is SNEGSKA in the germline V gene (reference sequence). CDR3 residues: CSARHRAGNEKLFF. The CDR3 coding sequence is TGCAGTGCACGCCACAGGGCTGGTAATGAAAAACTGTTTTTT.

A word on this clonotype: A read error may account for a junction end that differs from germline. V is TRBV7-2 and J is TRBJ2-4, with TRBD2 identical over 7 bases. The DNA end is a closer match to TRBJ2-7, so the J assignment may be wrong. Germline V gene sequence: CDR1 SGHTA, CDR2 FQGNSA. CDR3 length: 15 residues. The CDR3 DNA sequence: TGTGCCCGCAGCCCCCTATCTAGCGGAGCTTACGAGCAGTACTTC. Amino acid sequence: CARSPLSSGAYEQYF.

The DNA of the CDR3 is TGTGCCAGCAGTGCCCGGACTAGCGGGAGTATCACAGATACGCAGTATTTT. This gives the protein CASSARTSGSITDTQYF. V usage is TRBV27 and J usage is TRBJ2-3, with TRBD2 matching 13 bases. This CDR3 spans 17 amino acids. V lost 5 bases and J lost 2; bases outside the gene matches: 7. The germline gives CDR1 MNHEY, CDR2 SMNVEV (reference sequence).

The chain is built from TRBV9 and TRBJ2-7; 15 bases are a match to TRBD2. The CDR3 loop spans 16 amino acids. Trimming at V came to 4 bases and at J to 7 bases, leaving 9 bases not matched to a gene. CDR1 and CDR2 (germline): SGDLS, YYNGEE. The CDR3 protein is CASSPMGLAGGEEQYF. CDR3 bases: TGTGCCAGCAGCCCAATGGGACTAGCGGGAGGCGAAGAGCAGTACTTC. Together with reference TRBV9 and TRBJ2-7, the CDR3 gives the full variable domain: DSGVTQTPKHLITATGQRVTLRCSPRSGDLSVYWYQQSLDQGLQFLIQYYNGEERAKGNILERFSAQQFPDLHSELNLSSLELGDSALYFCASSPMGLAGGEEQYFGPGTRLTVT.

About this clonotype: A much larger clone differs by one base, so this may be a read error. The chain carries TRBV10-2 and TRBJ2-7; the D gene is possibly TRBD2 (6 bases). Deletions cut 7 bases from V and 3 bases from J, with 13 bases between. Germline assignment: CDR1 WSHSY and CDR2 SAAADI. The CDR3 consists of 13 residues. CDR3 DNA: TGCGCCAGCACCGCGAGGGACTTCTACGAGCAGTACTTC. Protein: CASTARDFYEQYF.

This clonotype was seen repeatedly, ten times or more. This rearrangement joins TRBV7-8 to TRBJ2-1; TRBD1 matches 8 bases. Germline trimming cut 5 bases from V and 10 bases from J; bases unmatched to any gene: 10. From germline, CDR1 is SGHVS and CDR2 FQNEAQ. The CDR3 is made up of 14 amino acids. The CDR3 nucleotides read TGTGCCAGCAGCCGGGACAGGTCTTACGAGGAGCAGTTCTTC. Its translation is CASSRDRSYEEQFF.

This chain joins TRBV6-6 and TRBJ2-1, with 10 positions matching TRBD2. The germline gives CDR1 MNHNY, CDR2 SVGAGI (reference sequence). The CDR3 contains 15 residues. With 7 bases clipped from V and 7 bases from J, the junction kept 10 bases outside the gene matches. The CDR3 region is CASKIAGGLNNEQFF. The CDR3 DNA is TGTGCCAGCAAGATAGCGGGGGGACTTAATAATGAGCAGTTCTTC.